Sequencing of this T cell receptor beta chain was carried out in a study of T-cell reconstitution after alpha-beta-depleted transplantation in children. Germline CDR1 is WNHNN and CDR2 is SYGVQD (reference sequence). This CDR3 has 13 residues. Trimming shortened V by 5 bases and J by 7 bases, and 12 bases separated the two germline ends. The authors prepared the TCRbeta library with unique molecular identifiers. TCRdb reprocessed the PCR reads via MiXCR and lists one record per CDR3 protein. The sample lists around 380,000 distinct CDR3 sequences; approximately 11% were seen once. This clonotype was obtained from a human donor who donated a stem cell graft to a child with acute myeloid leukemia. This chain uses TRBV10-1 with TRBJ2-4; either TRBD1 or TRBD2 may fit D (5 bases each). The material was PBMCs from the stem cell graft donor, obtained from the stem cell graft. The CDR3 sequence is CASSSGPGNIQYF. CDR3 in DNA: TGCGCCAGCAGTTCGGGACCCGGGAACATTCAGTACTTC.